Shown below are 30 T cell receptor beta chains from a single sample sequenced in a study of T cell responses to AZD1222 COVID-19 vaccine. Clones were sequenced by immunoSEQ multiplex PCR, and TCRdb holds only the in-frame ones, with some missing. The table lists about 85,000 clones, 80% to 90% of them singletons. The source material was peripheral blood, sampled on day 0 of AZD1222 vaccination. These receptors all come from an adult in good health.

The chain uses TRBV7-6 and TRBJ2-1, with 7 bases aligning to TRBD1. Trimming at V came to 1 base and at J to 2 bases, leaving 2 bases not matched to a gene. In germline, CDR1 is SGHVS, CDR2 FNYEAQ. This CDR3 contains 15 residues. The CDR3 DNA follows: TGTGCCAGCAGCTTAGGGCAGGGGGCCTACAATGAGCAGTTCTTC. It translates to CASSLGQGAYNEQFF.

The chain is built from TRBV6-5 and TRBJ1-2; the D is unclear. Germline loops: CDR1 MNHEY, CDR2 SVGAGI. CDR3 length: 12 residues. With 8 bases removed from V and 6 bases from J, the gap between germline ends came to 13 bases. CDR3 sequence: CASGSRRHGYTF. For the CDR3, the DNA is TGTGCCAGCGGCTCGAGGAGGCATGGCTACACCTTC.

The chain has TRBV19 and TRBJ1-5, with 8 bases lining up with TRBD1. Trimming cost V 5 bases and J 1 base; bases outside gene matches: 7. CDR3 length equals 16 residues. In germline, CDR1 is LNHDA, CDR2 SQIVND (reference sequence). The CDR3 sequence is CASSSRTGQSNQPQHF. In nucleotides, the CDR3 is TGTGCCAGTAGTTCAAGGACAGGGCAGAGCAATCAGCCCCAGCATTTT. Supplemented by reference TRBV19 and TRBJ1-5, the full variable domain reads DGGITQSPKYLFRKEGQNVTLSCEQNLNHDAMYWYRQDPGQGLRLIYYSQIVNDFQKGDIAEGYSVSREKKESFPLTVTSAQKNPTAFYLCASSSRTGQSNQPQHFGDGTRLSIL.

V and J are TRBV19 and TRBJ1-5, with no clear D. Germline CDR1 is LNHDA and CDR2 is SQIVND (reference sequence). This CDR3 has 16 residues. The V and J ends lost 7 bases and 3 bases respectively, with 19 bases between them. CDR3 sequence: CASTLGETYVNQPQHF. The CDR3 DNA reads TGTGCCAGTACCCTCGGGGAGACATACGTCAATCAGCCCCAGCATTTT. Looking up the rest from reference TRBV19 and TRBJ1-5 gives the full variable domain: DGGITQSPKYLFRKEGQNVTLSCEQNLNHDAMYWYRQDPGQGLRLIYYSQIVNDFQKGDIAEGYSVSREKKESFPLTVTSAQKNPTAFYLCASTLGETYVNQPQHFGDGTRLSIL.

The rearrangement uses TRBV19 and TRBJ2-7; D may correspond to TRBD1 or TRBD2 (5 bases each). Germline CDR1 and CDR2: LNHDA and SQIVND (reference sequence). Trimming left V 2 bases short and J 6 bases short, with 14 bases between. The CDR3 totals 14 residues. In nucleotides, the CDR3 is TGTGCCAGTAGTATAAGAGGGGCAGCCTCCGAGCAGTACTTC. Its translation: CASSIRGAASEQYF.

V usage is TRBV4-1 and J usage is TRBJ2-7; maybe TRBD1 (7 bases). Germline V gene lookup returns CDR1 MGHRA and CDR2 YSYEKL. CDR3 length equals 16 residues. V lost 4 bases and J lost 4, with 20 bases in between. CDR3 in amino acids: CASSPPPGTAGYEQYF. CDR3 nucleotide sequence: TGCGCCAGCAGCCCGCCCCCCGGGACAGCGGGTTACGAGCAGTACTTC.

V is TRBV9 and J is TRBJ2-2, with 8 bases identical to TRBD1. CDR1 and CDR2 (germline): SGDLS, YYNGEE. The CDR3 totals 18 residues. The V and J ends lost 3 bases and 2 bases, in that order; junction bases with no gene match: 12. The CDR3 nucleotides read TGTGCCAGCAGCGCAAGTCCGGGACAGGAGATAAACACCGGGGAGCTGTTTTTT. The encoded protein is CASSASPGQEINTGELFF.

The chain couples TRBV5-1 to TRBJ1-2; 7 bases are shared with TRBD1. This CDR3 contains 12 residues. Germline CDR1 is SGHRS and CDR2 is YFSETQ. V gave up 4 bases and J gave up 8 bases; unmatched junction bases: 5. The CDR3 region is CASSADRDGYTF. CDR3 coding DNA: TGCGCCAGCAGCGCCGACAGGGACGGCTACACCTTC.

J is TRBJ1-5 and V is TRBV28, with D possibly being TRBD1 (6 bases). Per the germline V gene, CDR1 is MDHEN and CDR2 is SYDVKM. Trimming stripped 6 bases from V and 7 bases from J, with 13 bases between. CDR3 length: 13 amino acids. CDR3 in amino acids: CASRPQGPQPQHF. Written as DNA, the CDR3 is TGTGCCAGCAGGCCACAGGGCCCCCAGCCCCAGCATTTT.

This chain links TRBV6-5 with TRBJ1-6; 8 positions match TRBD1. The CDR3 consists of 16 residues. V lost 4 bases, J lost 8 bases, and 10 bases stayed unmatched. Germline assignment: CDR1 MNHEY and CDR2 SVGAGI. This CDR3 is CASSSSGQGGYSPLHF. Written as DNA, the CDR3 is TGTGCCAGCAGTTCCTCAGGACAGGGAGGATATTCACCCCTCCACTTT.

The chain is built from TRBV6-2 or TRBV6-3 and TRBJ1-5; 9 bases map to TRBD1. The CDR3 is made up of 16 amino acids. Germline CDR1 MNHEY, CDR2 SVGEGT. With 2 bases clipped from V and 3 bases from J, the junction kept 5 bases outside the gene matches. CDR3 residues: CASSYGTGTLNQPQHF. The CDR3 DNA follows: TGTGCCAGCAGTTACGGGACAGGGACCCTCAATCAGCCCCAGCATTTT.

This clone was seen once. The rearrangement links TRBV6-6 to TRBJ2-2, with no clear D. CDR3 length equals 13 residues. V lost 6 bases and J lost 6, with 11 bases in between. Germline CDR1 is MNHNY and CDR2 is SVGAGI (reference sequence). CDR3 bases: TGTGCCAGCAGCCAATTCAGCTCCGGGGAGCTGTTTTTT. Its protein is CASSQFSSGELFF.

The chain uses TRBV6-5 and TRBJ1-1; D remains ambiguous. Germline V gene sequence: CDR1 MNHEY, CDR2 SVGAGI. V dropped 4 bases and J dropped 1 base, with 7 bases sitting between them. The CDR3 loop spans 13 amino acids. Here the CDR3 DNA reads TGTGCCAGCAGTTGGCTGTGGAACACTGAAGCTTTCTTT. The encoded protein is CASSWLWNTEAFF.

The chain links TRBV5-6 to TRBJ1-1; D is perhaps TRBD1 (5 bases). Trimming stripped 0 bases from V and 10 bases from J, with 19 bases between. CDR3 length: 15 residues. The V gene's germline CDR1 is SGHDT and CDR2 YYEEEE. CDR3 sequence reads: CASSLEWGTEIRAFF. In DNA, the CDR3 is TGTGCCAGCAGCTTGGAGTGGGGGACTGAAATACGAGCTTTCTTT.

V is TRBV9 and J is TRBJ2-2; D is undetermined. Germline lookup yields CDR1 SGDLS and CDR2 YYNGEE. This CDR3 comprises 13 residues. V was trimmed by 0 bases and J by 3 bases, leaving 3 bases between them. Here the CDR3 DNA reads TGTGCCAGCAGCGTAGGGGACACCGGGGAGCTGTTTTTT. Its translation: CASSVGDTGELFF.

The chain combines TRBV7-2 with TRBJ2-3, with unresolved D. There are 15 residues in the CDR3. The germline V gene encodes CDR1 SGHTA and CDR2 FQGNSA. The germline V and J ends were trimmed by 2 bases and 0 bases, with 9 bases remaining between them. This chain's CDR3 is CASSLRKVSTDTQYF. The CDR3 DNA is TGTGCCAGCAGCTTAAGGAAGGTGAGCACAGATACGCAGTATTTT.

V gene TRBV5-1 combines with J gene TRBJ2-7; D gene uncertain. V was cut by 0 bases and J by 10 bases, with 11 bases left in between. The CDR3 is made up of 12 amino acids. CDR1 is SGHRS, CDR2 YFSETQ, per germline. CDR3 region: CASSLDPLLQYF. The CDR3, as DNA: TGCGCCAGCAGCTTGGACCCCCTCCTTCAGTACTTC.

The chain has TRBV10-3 and TRBJ2-1, with D perhaps matching TRBD2 (6 bases). In germline, CDR1 is ENHRY, CDR2 SYGVKD. V was pared by 10 bases and J by 8 bases, with 18 bases between. The CDR3 loop spans 13 amino acids. The DNA of the CDR3 is TGTGCCACTAATAGCGGCACTACAGATGAGCAGTTCTTC. This sequence encodes CATNSGTTDEQFF.

This clone appeared a few times. The chain has TRBV5-6 and TRBJ2-7; D possibly corresponds to TRBD1 (6 bases). Trimming removed 4 bases from V and 5 bases from J, with 16 bases in between. Per germline, CDR1 SGHDT and CDR2 YYEEEE. The CDR3 totals 14 residues. For the CDR3, the DNA is TGTGCCAGCAGCCTTACAGGGACGGATAACGAGCAGTACTTC. Translation gives CASSLTGTDNEQYF.

This sequence joins TRBV27 and TRBJ2-5; unclear D gene. The ends were cut back, 5 bases at V and 2 bases at J, with 12 bases in the middle. The CDR3 contains 14 residues. The germline V gene encodes CDR1 MNHEY and CDR2 SMNVEV (reference sequence). The CDR3 protein is CASSNGPLQETQYF. Written as DNA, the CDR3 is TGTGCCAGCAGTAACGGGCCTTTACAAGAGACCCAGTACTTC.

The chain uses TRBV19 and TRBJ2-6; D gene uncertain. Trimming took 4 bases from V and 2 from J, leaving 9 bases between them. Germline-derived CDR1 and CDR2 are LNHDA and SQIVND (reference sequence). The CDR3 has 15 amino acids. This CDR3 reads CASSTVEPGANVLTF. The DNA for the CDR3 is TGTGCCAGTAGTACTGTGGAACCTGGGGCCAACGTCCTGACTTTC.

V gene TRBV18 combines with J gene TRBJ2-7, with D uncertain. Per the germline V gene, CDR1 is KGHSH and CDR2 is LQKENI. V lost 2 bases and J 3 bases, leaving 8 bases between the germline ends. CDR3 length: 13 amino acids. In DNA form, the CDR3 reads TGTGCCAGCTCACCATCCGAAAACTACGAGCAGTACTTC. Protein product: CASSPSENYEQYF.

This clone has only one observation. The rearrangement uses TRBV5-1 and TRBJ2-7, with D possibly TRBD2 on 6 matching bases. V shed 0 bases and J shed 6 bases, with 16 bases lying between them. The germline CDR1 and CDR2 sequences are SGHRS and YFSETQ. This CDR3 contains 15 residues. CDR3 protein: CASSLGQTSKVEQYF. As DNA, the CDR3 is TGCGCCAGCAGCTTGGGGCAGACTAGTAAGGTCGAGCAGTACTTC. The full variable domain, completed using reference TRBV5-1 and TRBJ2-7, is KAGVTQTPRYLIKTRGQQVTLSCSPISGHRSVSWYQQTPGQGLQFLFEYFSETQRNKGNFPGRFSGRQFSNSRSEMNVSTLELGDSALYLCASSLGQTSKVEQYFGPGTRLTVT.

V and J are TRBV4-1 and TRBJ1-2; 8 bases match TRBD1. Germline CDR1 and CDR2: MGHRA and YSYEKL. V lost 4 bases and J lost 2; bases outside the gene matches: 6. The CDR3 contains 15 residues. CDR3 sequence: CASSPTGATNYGYTF. The CDR3 nucleotides read TGCGCCAGCAGCCCGACAGGGGCGACCAACTATGGCTACACCTTC.

The V and J genes are TRBV7-2 and TRBJ2-1, with TRBD2 as a possible D gene (6 bases). The CDR3 spans 11 residues. Looked up from germline, CDR1 is SGHTA and CDR2 is FQGNSA. Between the trimmed V and J ends, which lost 8 bases and 6 bases, there was a span of 8 bases. This CDR3 is CASREFNEQFF. The CDR3 region has the DNA TGTGCCAGCCGGGAGTTCAATGAGCAGTTCTTC.

V and J are TRBV10-2 and TRBJ2-7; 8 nucleotides match TRBD1. This CDR3 is built from 15 residues. J was trimmed by 5 bases and V by 3 bases; bases with no gene match: 9. Looked up from germline, CDR1 is WSHSY and CDR2 is SAAADI. The CDR3 DNA reads TGCGCCAGCAGTGAAATTGCCGGACAGGGCCACGAGCAGTACTTC. This gives the protein CASSEIAGQGHEQYF.

This chain uses TRBV2 with TRBJ2-7; a possible D gene is TRBD1 (6 bases). The V end lost 3 bases, the J end lost 1 base, and 13 bases lay between the germline ends. This CDR3 comprises 15 residues. CDR1 and CDR2 from the germline V gene are SNHLY and FYNNEI. The CDR3 spells CASSDTTGTSYEQYF. CDR3 nucleotide sequence: TGTGCCAGCAGTGATACGACAGGAACTTCCTACGAGCAGTACTTC. Based on the CDR3 plus reference TRBV2 and TRBJ2-7, the full variable domain is EPEVTQTPSHQVTQMGQEVILRCVPISNHLYFYWYRQILGQKVEFLVSFYNNEISEKSEIFDDQFSVERPDGSNFTLKIRSTKLEDSAMYFCASSDTTGTSYEQYFGPGTRLTVT.

This rearrangement joins TRBV6-5 to TRBJ1-1; D is unclear. The V gene lost 2 bases and the J gene lost 2 bases, with 15 bases spanning the gap. Germline CDR1 and CDR2: MNHEY and SVGAGI. This CDR3 has 16 residues. CDR3 DNA: TGTGCCAGCAGTTACGCGATTGCCCAACCTAACACTGAAGCTTTCTTT. As protein: CASSYAIAQPNTEAFF.

The chain combines TRBV7-8 with TRBJ2-7; 7 nucleotides match TRBD2. This CDR3 has 14 residues. Germline CDR1 and CDR2: SGHVS and FQNEAQ. The ends lost 5 bases at V and 4 bases at J; junction bases unmatched: 8. The CDR3 here is CASSRLAPRYEQYF. The CDR3 nucleotides read TGTGCCAGCAGCCGACTAGCCCCCCGTTACGAGCAGTACTTC.

The chain joins TRBV2 to TRBJ2-7, with D possibly TRBD1 on 6 matching bases. The ends were cut back, 6 bases at V and 3 bases at J, with 15 bases in the middle. This CDR3 is built from 14 residues. Germline CDR1 is SNHLY and CDR2 is FYNNEI. The CDR3 loop is CASSIQGPNYEQYF. The CDR3 bases are TGTGCCAGCAGCATACAGGGTCCCAACTACGAGCAGTACTTC.